This record concerns one T cell receptor (beta chain) sequence. Its antigen remains unidentified. Measured with immunoSEQ multiplex PCR; TCRdb has only the in-frame clones, and not every one. The sample holds 100,000 to 150,000 clones, over 90% seen once. Germline V gene sequence: CDR1 SGHKS, CDR2 YYEKEE (reference sequence). The V end was cut by 6 bases, the J end by 1 base, with 14 bases between. CDR3 length equals 15 residues. These data are taken from a study of T cell responses to AZD1222 COVID-19 vaccine. Study background: Samples with a second dose at about 4 or about 12 weeks were pooled together. Study results and caveats: Donors were largely white British and mainly female; clonal diversity was possibly underestimated. Spike regions recognized by vaccine-associated CD4 TCRs spanned the protein, led by 160-218 and 743-854.

The sequence derives from an adult in good health. V and J are TRBV5-5 and TRBJ2-1, with a weak D call TRBD1 (5 bases). The sample was peripheral blood, taken on day 0 of AZD1222 vaccination. The CDR3 DNA is TGTGCCAGCACCGAACGGACACAATCCTACAATGAGCAGTTCTTC. Amino acid sequence: CASTERTQSYNEQFF.